These 8 T cell receptor beta chains share one sample of origin, sequenced in a study of T cell repertoires in cytomegalovirus infection (dated 2019 in TCRdb). Sequenced on an Illumina HiSeq 1500. TCRdb applied fastp at Q25 and MiXCR to the public reads, then kept only in-frame beta chains. Each entry is one CDR3 protein sequence, shown with its most common DNA and genes. In this sample the table shows 150,000 to 160,000 distinct CDR3 sequences, about 20% of which occur a single time. Approximately 10% of the sample belongs to the ten largest clones. The sample consisted of PBMCs. The receptors shown here come from a human donor in good health (CMV status not recorded). Some clones in this sample may be carry-over from other donors' samples.

This clonotype was detected only a few times. The chain joins TRBV7-9 to TRBJ2-7; D is ambiguous. V gave up 5 bases and J gave up 3 bases, with 8 bases separating them. Germline CDR1 SEHNR, CDR2 FQNEAQ (reference sequence). The CDR3 has 12 amino acids. The CDR3 DNA is TGTGCCAGCAGCACACAAAACTACGAGCAGTACTTC. Amino acid sequence: CASSTQNYEQYF.

This clonotype was seen a handful of times. This sequence joins TRBV20-1 and TRBJ2-1, with 12 positions matching TRBD2. The ends lost 6 bases at V and 7 bases at J; junction bases unmatched: 10. The CDR3 runs to 15 residues. Germline V lookup: CDR1 DFQATT, CDR2 SNEGSKA (reference sequence). CDR3 nucleotides: TGCAGTGCCCTCCCTAGCGGGAGGGCATCAAATGAGCAGTTCTTC. This codes for CSALPSGRASNEQFF.

The chain recombines TRBV2 with TRBJ1-6; D remains unclear. The germline V gene has CDR1 SNHLY and CDR2 FYNNEI. V was pared by 7 bases and J by 8 bases, with 6 bases between. The CDR3 is 11 amino acids. CDR3 in DNA: TGTGCCAGCACGGTAGATTCACCCCTCCACTTT. It encodes CASTVDSPLHF.

The rearrangement links TRBV4-1 to TRBJ2-2; TRBD2 aligns across 7 bases. CDR1 is MGHRA, CDR2 YSYEKL, per germline. V shed 0 bases, J shed 1 base, and the junction held 2 bases outside the gene matches. This CDR3 is built from 16 residues. The CDR3 DNA reads as TGCGCCAGCAGCCAAGAAGGGGAGGGGAACACCGGGGAGCTGTTTTTT. Amino acids: CASSQEGEGNTGELFF.

This clonotype showed up just once. V gene TRBV28 combines with J gene TRBJ2-2; D unclear. V was pared by 4 bases and J by 3 bases, with 9 bases between. Germline assignment: CDR1 MDHEN and CDR2 SYDVKM. The CDR3 sequence is 14 residues long. CDR3 coding DNA: TGTGCCAGCAGTTCCGTACAGTACACCGGGGAGCTGTTTTTT. Residues: CASSSVQYTGELFF.

The table lists this clonotype with many counts. J is TRBJ1-5 and V is TRBV7-2, with 7 nucleotides matching TRBD1. The J segment lost 5 bases and the V segment lost 1 base, leaving 5 bases of the junction unmatched. This CDR3 contains 15 residues. CDR1 is SGHTA and CDR2 is FQGNSA in the germline V gene. CDR3 sequence reads: CASSLGNRGDQPQHF. The DNA for the CDR3 is TGTGCCAGCAGCTTAGGGAACAGGGGCGATCAGCCCCAGCATTTT.

This clonotype occurred many times. V usage is TRBV7-3 and J usage is TRBJ2-5; the match to TRBD1 covers 9 bases. The CDR3 covers 13 residues. With 4 bases clipped from V and 5 bases from J, the junction kept 2 bases outside the gene matches. Germline V gene sequence: CDR1 SGHTA, CDR2 FQGTGA. The CDR3: CASSSDRGETQYF. The CDR3 nucleotides are TGTGCCAGCAGCTCAGACAGGGGGGAGACCCAGTACTTC.

This clonotype has ten or more counts. At one of its ends the junction is not consistent with the germline gene, which may arise from a read error. This sequence joins TRBV7-2 and TRBJ2-1, with a tentative D call TRBD2 (6 bases). This CDR3 region has 15 residues. Germline CDR1 is SGHTA and CDR2 is FQGNSA. For the CDR3, the DNA is TGTGCCAGCAGCTTAGCGGGAGGCTCCCACAATGAGCAGTTCTTC. Translating gives CASSLAGGSHNEQFF.